One sample yielded the 27 T cell receptor beta chains listed below, sequenced in a study of T cell repertoires in aging, cancer and after chemotherapy. Rearranged V-D-J TRB sequences were amplified with a mixed TRB-A/B primer pool. MiXCR, run by TCRdb on the multiplex PCR reads, gives a single entry per CDR3 protein. Found here are 9,000 to 13,000 distinct CDR3 sequences, under 30% of them singletons; the top ten hold 1% to 1.5%. Amplification of TCR beta used genomic DNA extracted from peripheral blood. The sequenced sample was blood. These receptors came from a human donor in good health.

This clonotype occurred a few times. The chain has TRBV6-1 and TRBJ2-5, with TRBD1 as a possible D gene (6 bases). The CDR3 has 13 residues. Germline CDR1 reads MNHNS; CDR2 reads SASEGT. Trimming left V 6 bases short and J 0 bases short, with 8 bases between. Here the CDR3 DNA reads TGTGCCAGCAGGAGACAGGACCAAGAGACCCAGTACTTC. Its translation: CASRRQDQETQYF.

J is TRBJ2-1 and V is TRBV28; D remains ambiguous. Germline assignment: CDR1 MDHEN and CDR2 SYDVKM. The CDR3 length is 10 residues. Trimming pared 8 bases from V and 5 bases from J, leaving 4 bases between. CDR3 DNA: TGTGCCAGCGGAAACAATGAGCAGTTCTTC. This encodes CASGNNEQFF.

The chain couples TRBV5-6 to TRBJ1-2, with D perhaps matching TRBD1 (6 bases). The CDR3 is 13 residues long. Between the trimmed V and J ends, which lost 4 bases and 9 bases, there was a span of 16 bases. CDR1 is SGHDT and CDR2 is YYEEEE in the germline V gene. For the CDR3, the DNA is TGTGCCAGCAGCCCCGGGGGGGCGCGACGCTACACCTTC. It codes for CASSPGGARRYTF.

The chain combines TRBV18 with TRBJ2-2, with unresolved D. This CDR3 is built from 18 residues. The ends were cut back, 2 bases at V and 0 bases at J, with 16 bases in the middle. Germline values: CDR1 KGHSH, CDR2 LQKENI. CDR3 sequence reads: CASSPTLWTDSNTGELFF. DNA of the CDR3: TGTGCCAGCTCACCAACCCTATGGACGGATTCGAACACCGGGGAGCTGTTTTTT.

The chain uses TRBV12-3 or TRBV12-4 and TRBJ2-1; 10 bases are a match to TRBD2. The length of the CDR3 is 16 residues. V was clipped by 3 bases and J by 12 bases; unmatched bases: 14. CDR3 in amino acids: CASSFTSGILRRGQFF. In DNA, the CDR3 is TGTGCCAGCAGTTTCACTAGCGGGATACTTAGACGGGGGCAGTTCTTC.

Sample share makes this clonotype medium-sized. V usage is TRBV7-6 and J usage is TRBJ2-2; the D gene is possibly TRBD1 (5 bases). Germline CDR1 and CDR2: SGHVS and FNYEAQ. The CDR3 is 13 residues long. V lost 3 bases and J lost 6, with 8 bases in between. In DNA, the CDR3 is TGTGCCAGCAGCTTCAGGGATGCCGGGGAGCTGTTTTTT. Translation gives CASSFRDAGELFF. The variable domain in full, completed from reference TRBV7-6 and TRBJ2-2, reads GAGVSQSPRYKVTKRGQDVALRCDPISGHVSLYWYRQALGQGPEFLTYFNYEAQQDKSGLPNDRFSAERPEGSISTLTIQRTEQRDSAMYRCASSFRDAGELFFGEGSRLTVL.

The chain links TRBV7-9 to TRBJ1-3, with D possibly being TRBD1 (6 bases). Germline CDR1 is SEHNR and CDR2 is FQNEAQ (reference sequence). CDR3 length: 16 residues. V was trimmed by 5 bases and J by 0 bases, leaving 14 bases between them. CDR3 protein: CASSPHRADSGNTIYF. The CDR3 DNA is TGTGCCAGCAGCCCGCACAGGGCCGACTCTGGAAACACCATATATTTT. Full variable domain (rest looked up from reference TRBV7-9 and TRBJ1-3): DTGVSQNPRHKITKRGQNVTFRCDPISEHNRLYWYRQTLGQGPEFLTYFQNEAQLEKSRLLSDRFSAERPKGSFSTLEIQRTEQGDSAMYLCASSPHRADSGNTIYFGEGSWLTVV.

The rearrangement uses TRBV7-9 and TRBJ2-1; TRBD2 matches at 10 bases. With V trimmed by 2 bases and J by 9 bases, 7 bases remained unmatched. The CDR3 has 15 residues. The V gene's germline CDR1 is SEHNR and CDR2 FQNEAQ (reference sequence). Here the CDR3 DNA reads TGTGCCAGCAGCTTAAGCGGGAGGGATGTACGTGAGCAGTTCTTC. Amino acids: CASSLSGRDVREQFF.

This clonotype was picked up a small number of times. The rearrangement joins TRBV24-1 to TRBJ1-4, with D possibly matching TRBD1 (6 bases). Per germline, CDR1 KGHDR and CDR2 SFDVKD. V was trimmed by 1 base and J by 8 bases, leaving 16 bases between them. The CDR3 sequence is 16 residues long. CDR3: CATSDFGTGAEEKLFF. The CDR3, as DNA: TGTGCCACCAGTGATTTCGGGACGGGGGCGGAAGAAAAACTGTTTTTT.

This sequence joins TRBV12-3 or TRBV12-4 and TRBJ2-1, with 9 bases that match TRBD2. V lost 4 bases, J lost 7 bases, and 5 bases stayed unmatched. This CDR3 is built from 14 residues. CDR3 DNA: TGTGCCAGCAGTTCCGGGACTAGCATAAATGAGCAGTTCTTC. Its translation is CASSSGTSINEQFF.

This rearrangement joins TRBV4-2 to TRBJ2-7, with D perhaps given as TRBD1 or TRBD2 (6 bases each). The CDR3 is made up of 15 amino acids. The V end lost 0 bases, the J end lost 2 bases, and 11 bases lay between the germline ends. Germline assignment: CDR1 LGHNA and CDR2 YNFKEQ. Written as DNA, the CDR3 is TGTGCCAGCAGCCAAGATGGAGGGGGGCCCTACGAGCAGTACTTC. Translated, it gives CASSQDGGGPYEQYF.

The chain recombines TRBV11-2 with TRBJ2-2; 7 positions agree with TRBD2. The trim removed 5 bases at V and 4 bases at J, leaving 4 bases unmatched. Germline lookup yields CDR1 SGHAT and CDR2 FQNNGV. This CDR3 is 14 amino acids long. The chain's CDR3 is CASSPKRGTGELFF. The DNA for the CDR3 is TGTGCCAGCAGCCCGAAGCGGGGCACCGGGGAGCTGTTTTTT.

This clonotype was found a few times. The chain recombines TRBV30 with TRBJ2-5, with D unresolved. This CDR3 is built from 13 residues. V dropped 1 base and J dropped 4 bases, with 10 bases sitting between them. The germline V gene has CDR1 GTSNPN and CDR2 SVGIG (reference sequence). CDR3 in amino acids: CAWSAVARETQYF. The CDR3 nucleotides are TGTGCCTGGAGTGCCGTTGCAAGAGAGACCCAGTACTTC.

The chain uses TRBV6-5 and TRBJ2-7, with 7 bases lining up with TRBD2. Germline loops: CDR1 MNHEY, CDR2 SVGAGI. CDR3 length: 13 amino acids. V was pared by 6 bases and J by 4 bases, with 6 bases of the junction left unmatched. The CDR3 loop is CASRVSGGYEQYF. CDR3 DNA: TGTGCCAGCAGGGTGTCCGGGGGGTACGAGCAGTACTTC.

This clonotype ranks as medium-sized (0.01 to 0.1%). The genes are TRBV6-1 and TRBJ1-3, with no clear D. Per the germline V gene, CDR1 is MNHNS and CDR2 is SASEGT. This CDR3 comprises 10 residues. The V and J ends lost 8 bases and 9 bases respectively, with 8 bases between them. CDR3 nucleotide sequence: TGTGCCAGCGGAAGGAGCACCATATATTTT. Translation: CASGRSTIYF.

This chain connects TRBV27 to TRBJ1-2; 10 bases agree with TRBD1. V was pared by 10 bases and J by 7 bases, with 21 bases of the junction left unmatched. Germline V CDR1 and CDR2: MNHEY, SMNVEV (reference sequence). The CDR3 totals 17 residues. CDR3 loop: CATFQTDPGQGSGGYTF. The CDR3 DNA reads as TGTGCCACCTTCCAAACCGATCCGGGACAGGGGTCGGGTGGCTACACCTTC.

This clonotype was detected only a few times. This chain joins TRBV15 and TRBJ1-5; no clear D. This CDR3 is 18 amino acids long. Deletions cut 5 bases from V and 8 bases from J, with 28 bases between. CDR1 LNHNV and CDR2 YYDKDF come from the germline V gene (reference sequence). The CDR3: CATSDPTRFSIRYKPQHF. The CDR3 bases are TGTGCCACCAGCGACCCAACTCGGTTTTCCATCCGTTATAAGCCCCAGCATTTT.

This chain links TRBV3-1 with TRBJ2-5; 9 nucleotides match TRBD1. CDR1 is LGHDT and CDR2 is YNNKEL in the germline V gene (reference sequence). This CDR3 is 16 amino acids long. The J segment lost 5 bases and the V segment lost 0 bases, leaving 7 bases of the junction unmatched. The CDR3 coding sequence is TGTGCCAGCAGCCAAGATAGAGGACAGGGGCAGGAGACCCAGTACTTC. It yields the protein CASSQDRGQGQETQYF.

In this sample, this clonotype is medium-sized. The CDR3 nucleotides read TGCAGCGCTAGGACAGATGAAAAACTGTTTTTT. Translation gives CSARTDEKLFF. This chain joins TRBV29-1 and TRBJ1-4; D may be TRBD1 (6 bases). From germline, CDR1 is SQVTM and CDR2 ANQGSEA. This CDR3 comprises 11 residues. V dropped 7 bases and J dropped 6 bases, with 9 bases sitting between them. Full variable domain (rest looked up from reference TRBV29-1 and TRBJ1-4): SAVISQKPSRDICQRGTSLTIQCQVDSQVTMMFWYRQQPGQSLTLIATANQGSEATYESGFVIDKFPISRPNLTFSTLTVSNMSPEDSSIYLCSARTDEKLFFGSGTQLSVL.

The chain employs TRBV6-1 and TRBJ2-2; 12 bases fit TRBD2. Germline CDR1 and CDR2: MNHNS and SASEGT. Trimming cost V 4 bases and J 4 bases; bases outside gene matches: 4. CDR3 length: 16 amino acids. CDR3 nucleotide sequence: TGTGCCAGCAGTGCGACTAGCGGGAGAGTCACCGGGGAGCTGTTTTTT. This codes for CASSATSGRVTGELFF.

This sequence joins TRBV7-9 and TRBJ2-4, with D unclear. This CDR3 is 15 amino acids long. Trimming cost V 4 bases and J 1 base, with 11 bases left between them. CDR1 is SEHNR and CDR2 is FQNEAQ in the germline V gene (reference sequence). In DNA, the CDR3 is TGTGCCAGCAGCTCCCGTGGGTCGGCCAAAAACATTCAGTACTTC. It codes for CASSSRGSAKNIQYF.

The rearrangement joins TRBV19 to TRBJ2-3; 14 bases agree with TRBD2. Unmatched junction bases numbered 16, after V lost 5 bases and J lost 9 bases. The CDR3 has 18 amino acids. Germline CDR1 is LNHDA and CDR2 is SQIVND (reference sequence). The CDR3 region is CASSGRSGLAGESHTQYF. The CDR3, as DNA: TGTGCCAGTAGTGGCCGATCGGGACTAGCGGGAGAAAGTCACACGCAGTATTTT.

This clonotype was counted between two and nine times. The gene calls are TRBV28 and TRBJ1-3; D gene ambiguous. Trimming cost V 3 bases and J 4 bases, with 13 bases left between them. The CDR3 length is 15 residues. Germline-derived CDR1 and CDR2 are MDHEN and SYDVKM. DNA for the CDR3: TGTGCCAGCAGTTTGAAGAGAAGTTCCGGAAACACCATATATTTT. Amino acids: CASSLKRSSGNTIYF. Based on the CDR3 plus reference TRBV28 and TRBJ1-3, the full variable domain is DVKVTQSSRYLVKRTGEKVFLECVQDMDHENMFWYRQDPGLGLRLIYFSYDVKMKEKGDIPEGYSVSREKKERFSLILESASTNQTSMYLCASSLKRSSGNTIYFGEGSWLTVV.

By sample fraction, this clonotype is medium-sized. The CDR3 nucleotides are TGTGCCAGCAGTCCCGCCGGGACGGTAAATCTGCCTGGCTACACCTTC. Protein: CASSPAGTVNLPGYTF. J is TRBJ1-2 and V is TRBV12-3 or TRBV12-4, with D possibly matching TRBD1 (5 bases). The CDR3 loop spans 16 amino acids. V was cut by 5 bases and J by 7 bases, with 23 bases left in between.

V is TRBV5-4 and J is TRBJ2-7, with a tentative D call TRBD1 (6 bases). The CDR3 is made up of 16 amino acids. Trimming left V 0 bases short and J 7 bases short, with 20 bases between. Germline V gene lookup returns CDR1 SGHNT and CDR2 YYREEE (reference sequence). DNA of the CDR3: TGTGCCAGCAGCTTGGTCGGCAGGGGAGTAGGGAATGAGCAGTACTTC. It encodes CASSLVGRGVGNEQYF.

Within the sample, this clonotype is medium-sized. The rearrangement joins TRBV6-5 to TRBJ1-2; 8 nucleotides agree with TRBD1. Germline CDR1 is MNHEY and CDR2 is SVGAGI. The CDR3 totals 13 residues. J lost 10 bases, V lost 6 bases, and 10 bases had no gene match. CDR3 amino acids: CASSLGTGTDYTF. In nucleotides, the CDR3 is TGTGCCAGCAGCCTGGGGACAGGAACTGACTACACCTTC.

The chain has TRBV30 and TRBJ1-1; D remains ambiguous. CDR3 length: 12 residues. Trimming removed 8 bases at V and 1 base at J, with 11 bases between. Germline CDR1 and CDR2: GTSNPN and SVGIG (reference sequence). The chain's CDR3 is CAGDRENTEAFF. In nucleotides, the CDR3 is TGTGCCGGGGATAGGGAGAACACTGAAGCTTTCTTT. The full variable domain, in which reference TRBV30 and TRBJ1-1 provide the parts outside the CDR3, is SQTIHQWPATLVQPVGSPLSLECTVEGTSNPNLYWYRQAAGRGLQLLFYSVGIGQISSEVPQNLSASRPQDRQFILSSKKLLLSDSGFYLCAGDRENTEAFFGQGTRLTVV.